What follows are 29 T cell receptor beta chains derived from one specimen sequenced in a study of T cell repertoires in cytomegalovirus infection. For these receptors, no antigen is known. TCRdb redid the calling of the reads with MiXCR, one entry per CDR3 protein. This sample has approximately 110,000 distinct CDR3 sequences, with roughly 41% found just once. The sample here was CD8+ T cells from cultured PBMCs, taken from culture after CMV antigen stimulation. Receptor source: a human donor in good health (CMV status not recorded). Some clones in this sample may be carry-over from other donors' samples.

The chain is built from TRBV6-8 and TRBJ2-1; 9 bases map to TRBD2. Germline assignment: CDR1 MNHGY and CDR2 SAAAGT. The CDR3 has 16 residues. Trimming removed 0 bases from V and 3 bases from J; junction bases left unmatched: 3. DNA for the CDR3: TGTGCCAGCAGTTACTCCGGGACTAGCTTCTACAATGAGCAGTTCTTC. Amino acids: CASSYSGTSFYNEQFF.

This clonotype was observed a handful of times. The rearrangement joins TRBV27 to TRBJ1-6, with D perhaps matching TRBD1 (5 bases). The V end was cut by 0 bases, the J end by 9 bases, with 6 bases between. This CDR3 is built from 13 residues. The germline V gene has CDR1 MNHEY and CDR2 SMNVEV (reference sequence). As DNA, the CDR3 is TGTGCCAGCAGTTTATCAAGGGGTTCACCCCTCCACTTT. Translation: CASSLSRGSPLHF.

In this sample, this clonotype turned up a few times. The chain combines TRBV7-2 with TRBJ1-2; D is possibly TRBD1 (5 bases). This CDR3 is 16 amino acids long. Trimming cost V 5 bases and J 3 bases, with 19 bases left between them. CDR1 is SGHTA, CDR2 FQGNSA, per germline. CDR3 amino acids: CASSPNIRVEYYGYTF. The CDR3 DNA is TGTGCCAGCAGCCCTAACATCAGGGTGGAGTACTATGGCTACACCTTC.

The chain links TRBV12-5 to TRBJ1-1; D is perhaps TRBD1 (5 bases). Trimming took 3 bases from V and 6 from J, leaving 8 bases between them. Germline V CDR1 and CDR2: LGHNT, FRNRAP. This CDR3 is built from 12 residues. In DNA, the CDR3 is TGTGCTAGTGGTTTTGGGGCGGCTGAAGCTTTCTTT. It translates to CASGFGAAEAFF.

V gene TRBV6-6 combines with J gene TRBJ1-3; the D is unclear. V was cut by 1 base and J by 2 bases, with 15 bases left in between. The CDR3 is made up of 17 amino acids. Germline V gene data show CDR1 as MNHNY and CDR2 as SVGAGI (reference sequence). CDR3 nucleotides: TGTGCCAGCAGTTACTTCCAGATACAAAGGGCTGGAAACACCATATATTTT. It codes for CASSYFQIQRAGNTIYF.

CDR3 DNA sequence: TGTGCCAGTAGTAGTGGGGGGGCCGTAAATGAGCAGTTCTTC. Amino acids: CASSSGGAVNEQFF. The J gene is TRBJ2-1, the V gene TRBV19; D might be TRBD2 (7 bases). This CDR3 comprises 14 residues. Germline V gives CDR1 LNHDA, CDR2 SQIVND (reference sequence). V lost 4 bases to trimming and J lost 7 bases, with 14 bases between them.

This clonotype was seen only a few times. V and J are TRBV20-1 and TRBJ2-3; 8 bases are a match to TRBD2. With V trimmed by 0 bases and J by 1 base, 0 bases remained unmatched. This CDR3 spans 14 amino acids. Germline lookup yields CDR1 DFQATT and CDR2 SNEGSKA (reference sequence). CDR3 DNA sequence: TGCAGTGCTAGAGAGACTAGCGGCACAGATACGCAGTATTTT. Its protein product is CSARETSGTDTQYF.

The chain employs TRBV27 and TRBJ2-1; TRBD2 aligns across 15 bases. The CDR3 runs 18 residues. Germline CDR1 MNHEY, CDR2 SMNVEV (reference sequence). The V gene end was trimmed by 4 bases and the J gene end by 12 bases; junction bases not matched to a gene: 16. CDR3: CASSSSTTGLAGGLWQFF. Here the CDR3 DNA reads TGTGCCAGCAGTTCCTCGACGACAGGACTAGCGGGGGGGTTGTGGCAGTTCTTC.

V usage is TRBV28 and J usage is TRBJ2-7; 8 bases line up with TRBD1. The V gene's germline CDR1 is MDHEN and CDR2 SYDVKM. The V and J ends lost 0 bases and 3 bases, in that order; junction bases with no gene match: 4. The CDR3 is 15 amino acids. In DNA form, the CDR3 reads TGTGCCAGCAGTTTATGGGACAGGGCAATCTACGAGCAGTACTTC. Its protein is CASSLWDRAIYEQYF.

This rearrangement joins TRBV13 to TRBJ1-2, with D perhaps TRBD1 (6 bases). V dropped 5 bases and J dropped 8 bases, with 15 bases sitting between them. Germline V gene lookup returns CDR1 PRHDT and CDR2 FYEKMQ (reference sequence). This CDR3 comprises 13 residues. The CDR3 sequence is CASSPFRGAGYTF. CDR3 in DNA: TGTGCCAGCAGCCCATTCCGGGGGGCCGGCTACACCTTC.

The chain carries TRBV6-5 and TRBJ2-3; D not certain. The V end lost 0 bases, the J end lost 3 bases, and 4 bases lay between the germline ends. Germline V gene lookup returns CDR1 MNHEY and CDR2 SVGAGI. The CDR3 runs 13 residues. CDR3 sequence: CASSYSITDTQYF. The CDR3 DNA reads TGTGCCAGCAGTTACTCCATAACAGATACGCAGTATTTT.

This chain joins TRBV7-6 and TRBJ2-7, with D perhaps matching TRBD1 (5 bases). The V gene's germline CDR1 is SGHVS and CDR2 FNYEAQ. Trimming left V 0 bases short and J 6 bases short, with 9 bases between. The length of the CDR3 is 13 residues. The DNA of the CDR3 is TGTGCCAGCAGCTTAGCGGGGCGTGCCGAGCAGTACTTC. Translated, it gives CASSLAGRAEQYF. Based on the CDR3 plus reference TRBV7-6 and TRBJ2-7, the full variable domain is GAGVSQSPRYKVTKRGQDVALRCDPISGHVSLYWYRQALGQGPEFLTYFNYEAQQDKSGLPNDRFSAERPEGSISTLTIQRTEQRDSAMYRCASSLAGRAEQYFGPGTRLTVT.

This clonotype was counted only a few times. CDR3 loop: CASSEERLAVSTDTQYF. The CDR3, as DNA: TGTGCCAGCAGTGAAGAGAGACTAGCGGTTAGCACAGATACGCAGTATTTT. The V and J genes are TRBV2 and TRBJ2-3; 9 nucleotides line up with TRBD2. Per germline, CDR1 SNHLY and CDR2 FYNNEI. The CDR3 covers 17 residues. Trimming took 1 base from V and 0 from J; bases not matched to a gene: 5.

This clonotype was seen a few times. The CDR3: CASSSYLRQGEGNQPQHF. As DNA, the CDR3 is TGTGCCAGCAGTTCTTACCTCCGACAGGGAGAAGGAAATCAGCCCCAGCATTTT. The rearrangement joins TRBV28 to TRBJ1-5; 7 bases are a match to TRBD1. Germline loops: CDR1 MDHEN, CDR2 SYDVKM. The J segment lost 4 bases and the V segment lost 4 bases, leaving 16 bases of the junction unmatched. The CDR3 runs 18 residues.

The chain uses TRBV28 and TRBJ2-7; no reliable D call. Germline V gene lookup returns CDR1 MDHEN and CDR2 SYDVKM. The CDR3 has 14 residues. The V end was cut by 3 bases, the J end by 1 base, with 10 bases between. The CDR3 DNA follows: TGTGCCAGCAGTTTCTGGGGAACTTCCTACGAGCAGTACTTC. This gives the protein CASSFWGTSYEQYF.

There are a few counts of this clonotype. The genes are TRBV7-8 and TRBJ1-1, with a tentative D call TRBD1 (5 bases). The germline CDR1 and CDR2 sequences are SGHVS and FQNEAQ. The CDR3 has 16 residues. The germline V and J ends were trimmed by 1 base and 5 bases, with 17 bases remaining between them. The CDR3 loop reads CASSLVQGLVGTEAFF. DNA of the CDR3: TGTGCCAGCAGCTTAGTCCAGGGACTGGTAGGGACTGAAGCTTTCTTT.

The genes are TRBV27 and TRBJ1-3; D is ambiguous. Deletions cut 5 bases from V and 8 bases from J, with 16 bases between. Looked up from germline, CDR1 is MNHEY and CDR2 is SMNVEV (reference sequence). The CDR3 extends over 14 amino acids. In nucleotides, the CDR3 is TGTGCCAGCAGTGCAGGTTCCCCGCGGGACACCATATATTTT. It yields the protein CASSAGSPRDTIYF.

The chain combines TRBV25-1 with TRBJ1-1; D is undetermined. The CDR3 is 13 residues long. The germline gives CDR1 MGHDK, CDR2 SYGVNS. Trimming removed 5 bases from V and 3 bases from J, with 10 bases in between. CDR3 sequence: CASSYQPDTEAFF. The CDR3 DNA reads as TGTGCCAGCAGTTATCAGCCTGACACTGAAGCTTTCTTT.

This clonotype was observed a handful of times. This chain uses TRBV6-5 with TRBJ2-5, with TRBD2 matching 11 bases. V lost 5 bases and J lost 5; bases outside the gene matches: 7. The germline CDR1 and CDR2 sequences are MNHEY and SVGAGI. The CDR3 loop spans 15 amino acids. CDR3 region: CASSLLAGGEETQYF. Here the CDR3 DNA reads TGTGCCAGCAGTCTGCTAGCGGGGGGTGAGGAGACCCAGTACTTC.

The gene calls are TRBV4-1 and TRBJ2-2; D not resolved. The CDR3 consists of 14 residues. In germline, CDR1 is MGHRA, CDR2 YSYEKL. Trimming removed 4 bases at V and 4 bases at J, with 10 bases between. The CDR3 bases are TGCGCCAGCAGCCCTGGTGGGCGCACCGGGGAGCTGTTTTTT. It translates to CASSPGGRTGELFF.

The sample holds many counts of this clonotype. This sequence joins TRBV4-1 and TRBJ1-2; maybe TRBD1 (6 bases). V lost 1 base to trimming and J lost 5 bases, with 17 bases between them. This CDR3 spans 16 amino acids. Germline values: CDR1 MGHRA, CDR2 YSYEKL. CDR3 amino acids: CASSQVEGGAGYGYTF. Here the CDR3 DNA reads TGCGCCAGCAGCCAAGTAGAGGGGGGCGCCGGGTATGGCTACACCTTC.

In nucleotides, the CDR3 is TGTGCCAGCAGCGCCGGACAGGGGCCGGCCTACGAGCAGTACTTC. It yields the protein CASSAGQGPAYEQYF. V is TRBV7-3 and J is TRBJ2-7, with 9 bases fitting TRBD1. The V segment lost 5 bases and the J segment 2 bases; nucleotides outside the gene matches: 7. This CDR3 contains 15 residues. CDR1 and CDR2 (germline): SGHTA, FQGTGA.

The chain couples TRBV7-9 to TRBJ2-5; 7 nucleotides line up with TRBD1. The CDR3 sequence is 14 residues long. With V trimmed by 4 bases and J by 1 base, 3 bases remained unmatched. Per germline, CDR1 SEHNR and CDR2 FQNEAQ (reference sequence). The CDR3 DNA reads TGTGCCAGCAGCTCAGACAGGGCCCAAGAGACCCAGTACTTC. Protein: CASSSDRAQETQYF. The full variable domain, its missing parts supplied by reference TRBV7-9 and TRBJ2-5, is DTGVSQNPRHKITKRGQNVTFRCDPISEHNRLYWYRQTLGQGPEFLTYFQNEAQLEKSRLLSDRFSAERPKGSFSTLEIQRTEQGDSAMYLCASSSDRAQETQYFGPGTRLLVL.

This clonotype was recorded a few times. The J gene is TRBJ1-3, the V gene TRBV4-1; 8 bases line up with TRBD1. The CDR3 loop spans 16 amino acids. Germline V CDR1 and CDR2: MGHRA, YSYEKL. Unmatched junction bases numbered 15, after V lost 5 bases and J lost 9 bases. CDR3 sequence: CASSMGQADFSGTIYF. CDR3 bases: TGCGCCAGCAGCATGGGACAGGCCGACTTCTCGGGCACCATATATTTT.

This chain links TRBV27 with TRBJ2-7; D is perhaps TRBD2 (5 bases). The germline V gene has CDR1 MNHEY and CDR2 SMNVEV (reference sequence). The CDR3 is 12 amino acids. V lost 6 bases, J lost 5 bases, and 11 bases lay in between. CDR3 loop: CASRGGADEQYF. DNA for the CDR3: TGTGCCAGCAGAGGAGGTGCCGACGAGCAGTACTTC.

This chain uses TRBV7-9 with TRBJ2-1; D unclear. This CDR3 has 15 residues. Germline V gene sequence: CDR1 SEHNR, CDR2 FQNEAQ (reference sequence). Between the trimmed V and J ends, which lost 1 base and 10 bases, there was a span of 17 bases. The CDR3 reads CASSLESHRGYEQFF. The CDR3 DNA is TGTGCCAGCAGCTTAGAATCTCACCGAGGCTACGAGCAGTTCTTC.

The chain has TRBV29-1 and TRBJ1-2; D remains ambiguous. V lost 6 bases and J 5 bases, leaving 16 bases between the germline ends. Germline V gene lookup returns CDR1 SQVTM and CDR2 ANQGSEA. The CDR3 has 13 residues. The CDR3 DNA reads TGCAGCGTCAACATGGCCAATTGGTATGGCTACACCTTC. Amino acid sequence: CSVNMANWYGYTF.

The V gene is TRBV27, the J gene TRBJ1-1; D is undetermined. Germline loops: CDR1 MNHEY, CDR2 SMNVEV (reference sequence). The CDR3 sequence is 14 residues long. V dropped 1 base and J dropped 3 bases, with 9 bases sitting between them. CDR3 sequence (DNA): TGTGCCAGCAGTTTATATACGGGTTACACTGAAGCTTTCTTT. Its protein product is CASSLYTGYTEAFF.

This clonotype showed up just a few times. The gene calls are TRBV11-2 and TRBJ1-4; D not resolved. The length of the CDR3 is 18 residues. Deletions cut 0 bases from V and 0 bases from J, with 14 bases between. Germline-derived CDR1 and CDR2 are SGHAT and FQNNGV. Written as DNA, the CDR3 is TGTGCCAGCAGCTTAGATCGTGGGAGTGCTGCAACTAATGAAAAACTGTTTTTT. Amino acid sequence: CASSLDRGSAATNEKLFF.